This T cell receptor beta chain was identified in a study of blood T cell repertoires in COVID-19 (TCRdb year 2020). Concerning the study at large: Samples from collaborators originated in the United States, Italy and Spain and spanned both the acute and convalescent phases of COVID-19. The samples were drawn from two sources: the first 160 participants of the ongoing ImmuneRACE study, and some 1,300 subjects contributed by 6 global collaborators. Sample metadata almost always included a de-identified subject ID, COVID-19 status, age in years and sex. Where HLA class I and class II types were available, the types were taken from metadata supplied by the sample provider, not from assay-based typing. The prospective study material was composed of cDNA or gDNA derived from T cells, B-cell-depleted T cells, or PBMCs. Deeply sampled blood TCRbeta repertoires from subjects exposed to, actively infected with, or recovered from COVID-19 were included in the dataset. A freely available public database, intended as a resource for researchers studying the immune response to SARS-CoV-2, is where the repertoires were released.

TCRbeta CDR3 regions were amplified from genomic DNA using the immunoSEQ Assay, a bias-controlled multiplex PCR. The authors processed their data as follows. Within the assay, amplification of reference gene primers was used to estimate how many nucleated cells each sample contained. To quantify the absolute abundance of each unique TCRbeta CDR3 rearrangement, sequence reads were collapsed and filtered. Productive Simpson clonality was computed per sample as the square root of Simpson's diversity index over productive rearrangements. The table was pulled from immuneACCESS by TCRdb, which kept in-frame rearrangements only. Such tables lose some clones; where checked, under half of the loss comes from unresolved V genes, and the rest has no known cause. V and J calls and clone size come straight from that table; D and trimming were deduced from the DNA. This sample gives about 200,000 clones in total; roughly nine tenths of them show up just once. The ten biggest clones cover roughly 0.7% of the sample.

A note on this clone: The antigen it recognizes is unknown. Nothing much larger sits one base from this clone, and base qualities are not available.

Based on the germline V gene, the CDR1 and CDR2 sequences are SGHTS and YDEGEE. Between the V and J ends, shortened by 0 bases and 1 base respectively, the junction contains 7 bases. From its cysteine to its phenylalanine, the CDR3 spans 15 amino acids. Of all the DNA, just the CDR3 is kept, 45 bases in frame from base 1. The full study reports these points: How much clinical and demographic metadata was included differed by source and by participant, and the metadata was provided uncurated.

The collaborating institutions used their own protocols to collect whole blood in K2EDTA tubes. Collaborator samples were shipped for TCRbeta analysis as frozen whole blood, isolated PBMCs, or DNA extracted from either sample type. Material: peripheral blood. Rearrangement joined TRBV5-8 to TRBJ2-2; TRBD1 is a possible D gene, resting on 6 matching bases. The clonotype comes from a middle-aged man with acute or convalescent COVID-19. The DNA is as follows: TGTGCCAGCAGCTTGGGCAGGGGGAACACCGGGGAGCTGTTTTTT. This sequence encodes CASSLGRGNTGELFF.